Below are 10 T cell receptor gamma chains sequenced from a single sample in a study of human gamma delta and Vdelta1 T cells. TCRdb repeated clone calling on the PCR reads with CATT. This sample has about 3,900 gamma-chain clones, with roughly a sixth found just once. These TCRs are of unknown antigen specificity. Input material: Vdelta1 gamma-delta T cells from blood grown in culture (DOT cells). These receptors were collected from a human donor in good health.

The genes are TRGV2 and TRGJ1 or TRGJ2. The CDR3 loop spans 11 amino acids. After removal of 6 bases from V and 8 bases from J, the junction contained 7 bases not matched to a gene. Germline values: CDR1 EGSNGY, CDR2 YDSYNSKV. CDR3 nucleotide sequence: TGTGCCACCTGGACACCTCATAAGAAACTCTTT. Encoded protein: CATWTPHKKLF.

The chain has TRGV2 and TRGJ1 or TRGJ2. V lost 6 bases, J lost 4 bases, and 21 bases stayed unmatched. CDR1 and CDR2 (germline): EGSNGY, YDSYNSKV. The CDR3 consists of 17 residues. The CDR3: CATWTPLYVRKYYKKLF. Here the CDR3 DNA reads TGTGCCACCTGGACCCCCCTATACGTGAGGAAATATTATAAGAAACTCTTT.

The chain recombines TRGV8 with TRGJ1 or TRGJ2. J gave up 5 bases and V 2 bases, and 15 bases lay outside the gene matches. The length of the CDR3 is 16 residues. Looked up from germline, CDR1 is VENAVY and CDR2 is YDSYNSRV. CDR3 loop: CATWDTLRVTDYKKLF. CDR3 nucleotides: TGTGCCACCTGGGATACACTGAGGGTGACGGATTATAAGAAACTCTTT.

By its share, this clone is medium-sized. The chain is built from TRGV4 and TRGJP2. V trimming: 1 base; J trimming: 3 bases; junction bases outside the gene matches: 5. Germline CDR1 EGSTGY, CDR2 YDSYTSSV. This CDR3 region has 15 residues. CDR3 nucleotide sequence: TGTGCCACCTGGGATGGTCTCGGTAGTGATTGGATCAAGACGTTT. This encodes CATWDGLGSDWIKTF.

Concerning this clone itself: Relative to the germline gene, one junction end is altered; a read error may explain this. The chain links TRGV3 to TRGJP1. Germline V lookup: CDR1 VTNTFY, CDR2 YDVSTARD (reference sequence). The CDR3 extends over 16 amino acids. CDR3 sequence (DNA): TGTACCACCTGGGGGCGTTTATACACCACTGGTTGGTTCAAGATATTT. Translated, it gives CTTWGRLYTTGWFKIF.

This clone is categorized as medium-sized. The rearrangement uses TRGV9 and TRGJ1 or TRGJ2. This CDR3 comprises 14 residues. CDR1 GITISATS and CDR2 ISYDGTV come from the germline V gene (reference sequence). Trimming removed 4 bases from V and 4 bases from J; junction bases left unmatched: 10. CDR3 amino acids: CALWEPTRYYKKLF. DNA for the CDR3: TGTGCCTTGTGGGAACCTACGAGGTATTATAAGAAACTCTTT.

This clone appeared a few times. This may be a read error, as it is one base from a much larger clone. Other DNA sequences in the same sample also yield this CDR3. This chain joins TRGV2 and TRGJP2. The ends lost 0 bases at V and 2 bases at J; junction bases unmatched: 0. The CDR3 has 14 residues. The V gene's germline CDR1 is EGSNGY and CDR2 YDSYNSKV. The CDR3 loop is CATWDGSSDWIKTF. The CDR3 nucleotides read TGTGCCACCTGGGACGGGAGTAGTGATTGGATCAAGACGTTT.

This clone was seen more than once but under ten times. The chain uses TRGV10 and TRGJ1 or TRGJ2. TRGV10 is an ORF; its function is uncertain. The CDR3 has 15 residues. The J segment lost 9 bases and the V segment lost 8 bases, leaving 20 bases of the junction unmatched. CDR3 coding DNA: TGTGCTGCGTGGGATTCGAACCCACATTGTTGTAAGAAACTCTTT. It encodes CAAWDSNPHCCKKLF.

A single count supports this clone. The J gene is TRGJ1 or TRGJ2, the V gene TRGV8. The CDR3 has 14 amino acids. CDR1 is VENAVY, CDR2 YDSYNSRV, per germline. The V gene end was trimmed by 5 bases and the J gene end by 2 bases; junction bases not matched to a gene: 9. The CDR3 reads CATWGRKDYYKKLF. The DNA of the CDR3 is TGTGCCACCTGGGGTCGAAAAGATTATTATAAGAAACTCTTT.

As to this clone: At one of its ends the junction is not consistent with the germline gene, which may arise from a read error. This rearrangement joins TRGV8 to TRGJ1 or TRGJ2. CDR1 is VENAVY and CDR2 is YDSYNSRV in the germline V gene. The CDR3 covers 11 residues. The CDR3 bases are TGTGCCACCGGGGATAGTTTTAAGAAACTCTTT. This codes for CATGDSFKKLF.